The entry that follows covers one T cell receptor beta chain sequence. Its matching antigen is unknown. The sample belongs to a study of cytomegalovirus exposure and HLA in healthy donors. Study-wide results and caveats: Across donors, most TCRs were seen rarely, yet some public ones were widespread. In a later analysis, HLA-associated TCR beta chains were more clonally expanded than equally common others. A later analysis reportedly identified an Asian-associated ancestry cluster as carrying fewer N-insertions than the approximately 620-donor mean.

13 Jbeta primers and 60 Vbeta primers were used for the PCR. Profiled with immunoSEQ multiplex PCR; TCRdb holds only in-frame clones, not every one. The sample includes about 160,000 clones, roughly 84% of them seen just once. The receptor comes from a boy between 2 and 10 years old in good health and CMV-seronegative. Sample: PBMCs.

The CDR3 spells CARIGLAGDTQYF. The CDR3 nucleotides read TGTGCCAGGATCGGACTAGCGGGAGATACGCAGTATTTT. This chain uses TRBV2 with TRBJ2-3; TRBD2 aligns across 11 bases. V was pared by 9 bases and J by 5 bases, with 4 bases of the junction left unmatched. Germline assignment: CDR1 SNHLY and CDR2 FYNNEI. This CDR3 is 13 amino acids long. Full variable domain (outside the CDR3, taken from reference TRBV2 and TRBJ2-3): EPEVTQTPSHQVTQMGQEVILRCVPISNHLYFYWYRQILGQKVEFLVSFYNNEISEKSEIFDDQFSVERPDGSNFTLKIRSTKLEDSAMYFCARIGLAGDTQYFGPGTRLTVL.